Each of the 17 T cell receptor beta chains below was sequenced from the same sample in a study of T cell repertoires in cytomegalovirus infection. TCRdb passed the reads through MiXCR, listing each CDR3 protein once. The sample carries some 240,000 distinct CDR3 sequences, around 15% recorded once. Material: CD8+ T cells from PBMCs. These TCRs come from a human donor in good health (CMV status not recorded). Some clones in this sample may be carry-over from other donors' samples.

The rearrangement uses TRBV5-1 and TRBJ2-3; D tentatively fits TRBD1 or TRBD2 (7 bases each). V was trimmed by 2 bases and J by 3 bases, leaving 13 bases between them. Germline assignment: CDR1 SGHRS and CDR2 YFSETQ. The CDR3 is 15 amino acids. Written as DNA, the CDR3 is TGCGCCAGCAGCTTCAGGGGGGGGCTGACAGATACGCAGTATTTT. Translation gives CASSFRGGLTDTQYF.

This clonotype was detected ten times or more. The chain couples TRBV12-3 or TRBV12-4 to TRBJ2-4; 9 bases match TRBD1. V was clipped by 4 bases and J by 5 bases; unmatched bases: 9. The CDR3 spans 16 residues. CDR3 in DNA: TGTGCCAGCAGTTCGAACAGGGGGCGTGTGGAAAACATTCAGTACTTC. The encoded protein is CASSSNRGRVENIQYF.

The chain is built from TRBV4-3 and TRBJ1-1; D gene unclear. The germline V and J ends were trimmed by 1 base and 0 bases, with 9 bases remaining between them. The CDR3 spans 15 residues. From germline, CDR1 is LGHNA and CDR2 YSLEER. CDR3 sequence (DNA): TGCGCCAGCAGCCAAGTTTTGAGTGTGAACACTGAAGCTTTCTTT. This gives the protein CASSQVLSVNTEAFF.

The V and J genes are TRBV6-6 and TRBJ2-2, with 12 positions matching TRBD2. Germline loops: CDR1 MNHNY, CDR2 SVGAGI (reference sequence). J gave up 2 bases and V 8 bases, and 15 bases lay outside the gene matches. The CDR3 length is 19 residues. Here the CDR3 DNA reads TGTGCCAGCGGTCACCTACGGGCTAGCGGGGGGGGAAACACCGGGGAGCTGTTTTTT. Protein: CASGHLRASGGGNTGELFF.

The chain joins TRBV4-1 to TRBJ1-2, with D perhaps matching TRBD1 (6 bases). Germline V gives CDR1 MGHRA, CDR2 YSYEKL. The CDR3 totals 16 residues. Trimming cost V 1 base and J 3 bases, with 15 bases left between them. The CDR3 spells CASSQANTGSHYGYTF. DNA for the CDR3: TGCGCCAGCAGCCAAGCCAATACAGGGAGCCACTATGGCTACACCTTC.

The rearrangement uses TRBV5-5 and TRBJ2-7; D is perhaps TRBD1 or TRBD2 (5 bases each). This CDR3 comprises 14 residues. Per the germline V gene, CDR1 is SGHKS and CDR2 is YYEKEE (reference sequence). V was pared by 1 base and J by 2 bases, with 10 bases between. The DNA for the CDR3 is TGTGCCAGCAGCTTGTATGGGGGAGCCTACGAGCAGTACTTC. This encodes CASSLYGGAYEQYF.

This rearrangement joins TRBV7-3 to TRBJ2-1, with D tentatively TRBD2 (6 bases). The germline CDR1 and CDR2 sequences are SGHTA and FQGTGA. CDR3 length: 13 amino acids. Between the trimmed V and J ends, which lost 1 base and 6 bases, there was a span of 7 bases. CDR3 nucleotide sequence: TGTGCCAGCAGCTTAAGGGGGGTCAATGAGCAGTTCTTC. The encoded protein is CASSLRGVNEQFF.

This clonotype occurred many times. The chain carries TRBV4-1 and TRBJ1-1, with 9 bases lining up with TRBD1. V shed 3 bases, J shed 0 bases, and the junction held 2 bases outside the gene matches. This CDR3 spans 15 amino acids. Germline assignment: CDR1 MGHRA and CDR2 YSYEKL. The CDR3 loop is CASSQGQGLNTEAFF. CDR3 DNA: TGCGCCAGCAGCCAGGGACAGGGATTGAACACTGAAGCTTTCTTT.

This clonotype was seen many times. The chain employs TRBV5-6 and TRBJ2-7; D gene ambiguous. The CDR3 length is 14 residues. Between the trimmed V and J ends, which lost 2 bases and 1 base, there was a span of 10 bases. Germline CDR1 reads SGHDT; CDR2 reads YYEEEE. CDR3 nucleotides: TGTGCCAGCAGCTTCGGTGACTTGTCCTACGAGCAGTACTTC. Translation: CASSFGDLSYEQYF.

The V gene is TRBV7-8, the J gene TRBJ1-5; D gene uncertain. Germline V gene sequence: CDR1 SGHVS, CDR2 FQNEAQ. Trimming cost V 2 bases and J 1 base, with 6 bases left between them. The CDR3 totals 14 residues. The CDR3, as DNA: TGTGCCAGCAGCTTAACAGTGAGCAATCAGCCCCAGCATTTT. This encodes CASSLTVSNQPQHF.

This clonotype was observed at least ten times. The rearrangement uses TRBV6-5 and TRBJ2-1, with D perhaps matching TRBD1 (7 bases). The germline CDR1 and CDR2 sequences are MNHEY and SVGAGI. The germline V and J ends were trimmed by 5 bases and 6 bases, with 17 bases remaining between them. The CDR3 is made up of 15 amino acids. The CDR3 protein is CASSPDREDGNEQFF. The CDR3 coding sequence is TGTGCCAGCAGTCCTGACAGGGAGGATGGCAATGAGCAGTTCTTC.

CDR3 nucleotide sequence: TGTGCCAGCAGCTTAGCGTCCGGGACAGGGACCTACGAGCAGTACTTC. Its protein is CASSLASGTGTYEQYF. The gene calls are TRBV7-2 and TRBJ2-7; TRBD1 matches at 9 bases. The CDR3 loop spans 16 amino acids. J lost 2 bases, V lost 0 bases, and 5 bases had no gene match. CDR1 SGHTA and CDR2 FQGNSA come from the germline V gene.

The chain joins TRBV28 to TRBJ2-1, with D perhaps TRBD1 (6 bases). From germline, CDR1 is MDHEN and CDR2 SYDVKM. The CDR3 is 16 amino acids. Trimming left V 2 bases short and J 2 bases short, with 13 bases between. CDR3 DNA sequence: TGTGCCAGCAGTTTACGATCAGGGGCGCCCTACAATGAGCAGTTCTTC. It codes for CASSLRSGAPYNEQFF.

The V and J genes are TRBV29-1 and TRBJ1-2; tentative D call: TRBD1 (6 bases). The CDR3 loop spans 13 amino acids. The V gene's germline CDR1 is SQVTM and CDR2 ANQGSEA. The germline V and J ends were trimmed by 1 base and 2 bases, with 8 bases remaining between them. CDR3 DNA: TGCAGCGTTGAAGGAGGGGGGAACTATGGCTACACCTTC. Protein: CSVEGGGNYGYTF.

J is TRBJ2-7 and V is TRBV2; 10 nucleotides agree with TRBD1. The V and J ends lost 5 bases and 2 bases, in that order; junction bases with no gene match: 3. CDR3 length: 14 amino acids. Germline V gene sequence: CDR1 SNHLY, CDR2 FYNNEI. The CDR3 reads CASSWTGGPYEQYF. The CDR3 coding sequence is TGTGCCAGCAGTTGGACAGGGGGACCCTACGAGCAGTACTTC.

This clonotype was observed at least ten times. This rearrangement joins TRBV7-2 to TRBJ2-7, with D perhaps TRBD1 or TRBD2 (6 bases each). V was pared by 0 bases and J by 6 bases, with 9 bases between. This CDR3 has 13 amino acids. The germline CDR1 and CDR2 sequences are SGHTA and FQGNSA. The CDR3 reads CASSLAGGPEQYF. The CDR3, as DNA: TGTGCCAGCAGCTTAGCGGGGGGCCCCGAGCAGTACTTC.

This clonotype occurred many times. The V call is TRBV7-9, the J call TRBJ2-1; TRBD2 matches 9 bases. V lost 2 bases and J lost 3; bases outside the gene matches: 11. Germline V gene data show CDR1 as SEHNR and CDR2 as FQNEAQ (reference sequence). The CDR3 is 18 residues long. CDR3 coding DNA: TGTGCCAGCAGCTTAATAGGGAAGACTAGCGGAATCTACAATGAGCAGTTCTTC. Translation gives CASSLIGKTSGIYNEQFF.